Listed here are 5 T cell receptor beta chains from one sample, sequenced in a study of T cell repertoires in cytomegalovirus infection. Antigens of these TCRs are unknown. MiXCR, run by TCRdb on the reads, gives a single entry per CDR3 protein. Of about 900,000 distinct CDR3 sequences in the sample, approximately 30% were seen once. The sample here was cultured CD8+ T cells from PBMCs, taken from culture after CMV antigen stimulation. These receptors came from a human donor in good health (CMV status not recorded). Some clones in this sample may be carry-over from other donors' samples.

This clonotype was seen once. J is TRBJ2-3 and V is TRBV2, with D maybe TRBD1 (6 bases). The CDR3 totals 16 residues. From germline, CDR1 is SNHLY and CDR2 FYNNEI. The germline V and J ends were trimmed by 2 bases and 0 bases, with 12 bases remaining between them. The CDR3, as DNA: TGTGCCAGCAGTGAAATACAGGGAGCTAGCACAGATACGCAGTATTTT. Its translation is CASSEIQGASTDTQYF.

This clonotype was seen only a few times. This chain joins TRBV4-2 and TRBJ2-1; D uncertain. The germline CDR1 and CDR2 sequences are LGHNA and YNFKEQ. Deletions cut 4 bases from V and 11 bases from J, with 18 bases between. The CDR3 covers 14 residues. Here the CDR3 reads CASSPTLAVVKQFF. Written as DNA, the CDR3 is TGTGCCAGCAGCCCAACGTTGGCAGTAGTTAAGCAGTTCTTC.

This clonotype was detected ten times or more. The chain combines TRBV29-1 with TRBJ1-2; possibly TRBD1 for D (6 bases). The V and J ends lost 6 bases and 3 bases respectively, with 14 bases between them. This CDR3 has 13 amino acids. Germline V gene data show CDR1 as SQVTM and CDR2 as ANQGSEA. The CDR3 coding sequence is TGCAGCGTCTGGTCGTCAGGGGACTATGGCTACACCTTC. This encodes CSVWSSGDYGYTF.

This clonotype has at least ten counts. This chain connects TRBV7-2 to TRBJ1-2; D is uncertain. The ends were cut back, 1 base at V and 6 bases at J, with 15 bases in the middle. Germline-derived CDR1 and CDR2 are SGHTA and FQGNSA. This CDR3 comprises 15 residues. The CDR3 nucleotides are TGTGCCAGCAGCTTAGGCCAGGTCCTAAAGGATGGCTACACCTTC. Protein: CASSLGQVLKDGYTF.

This clonotype showed up just a few times. The chain has TRBV7-8 and TRBJ2-3; D is uncertain. The CDR3 has 13 residues. Germline lookup yields CDR1 SGHVS and CDR2 FQNEAQ. With 0 bases removed from V and 6 bases from J, the gap between germline ends came to 7 bases. The DNA for the CDR3 is TGTGCCAGCAGCTTAGCCGTCGGCGATACGCAGTATTTT. Its protein is CASSLAVGDTQYF.